One sample yielded the 10 T cell receptor beta chains listed below, sequenced in a study of Ad26.COV2.S vaccination and SARS-CoV-2 variants (TCRdb year 2021). The sample's treatment or condition label is to be understood as: around 19 received Ad26.COV2.S at low or high dose, single or two shots; five or six received placebo; per-sample allocation not given. Repertoires of vaccine and placebo recipients were sequenced from samples collected on day 63 after the first injection. The receptor library was made with the immunoSEQ multiplex PCR assay. TCRdb re-hosts the immuneACCESS table, in-frame sequences only. Its copies lack some clones; in the studies checked, an unresolved V gene accounts for under half of them, and the cause for the rest is not known. In this sample the table shows hundreds of thousands of clones, around 86% of which occur a single time. The ten largest clonotypes hold around 3.6% of the sample.

This specimen consisted of peripheral blood, obtained in a trial of Ad26.COV2.S vaccine versus placebo. The receptors come from a person between 18 and 65 years old who received the Ad26.COV2.S COVID-19 vaccine or a placebo.

The genes are TRBV5-8 and TRBJ2-3; D might be TRBD2 (5 bases). V was clipped by 0 bases and J by 5 bases, with 10 bases between them. The germline gives CDR1 SGHTS, CDR2 YDEGEE. The CDR3 length is 14 residues. DNA for the CDR3: TGTGCCAGCAGCTTGGTGGCGGGCCAAGATACGCAGTATTTT. Translation gives CASSLVAGQDTQYF.

This rearrangement joins TRBV28 to TRBJ2-7, with a weak D call TRBD1 (5 bases). The CDR3 is 13 amino acids. V lost 7 bases, J lost 1 base, and 11 bases lay in between. Germline V gives CDR1 MDHEN, CDR2 SYDVKM. CDR3: CASKLDSSYEQYF. For the CDR3, the DNA is TGTGCCAGCAAACTCGACAGTTCCTACGAGCAGTACTTC.

The chain joins TRBV27 to TRBJ2-1; the D gene is possibly TRBD2 (6 bases). The V gene's germline CDR1 is MNHEY and CDR2 SMNVEV (reference sequence). The V end lost 6 bases, the J end lost 4 bases, and 16 bases lay between the germline ends. The CDR3 runs 15 residues. The CDR3 coding sequence is TGTGCCAGCAGCTTGGGGGGTTTCATGTACAATGAGCAGTTCTTC. It is translated as CASSLGGFMYNEQFF.

This clone was observed a few times. The V and J genes are TRBV5-4 and TRBJ1-1; D is unresolved. This CDR3 has 13 residues. The V gene lost 2 bases and the J gene lost 2 bases, with 7 bases spanning the gap. Germline V CDR1 and CDR2: SGHNT, YYREEE (reference sequence). The CDR3 loop reads CASSFRQNTEAFF. CDR3 coding DNA: TGTGCCAGCAGCTTTCGGCAAAACACTGAAGCTTTCTTT.

The chain links TRBV12-3 or TRBV12-4 to TRBJ2-7, with 7 bases aligning to TRBD1. J lost 2 bases, V lost 4 bases, and 2 bases had no gene match. This CDR3 has 13 residues. CDR3 in amino acids: CASSSGQTYEQYF. The CDR3 DNA follows: TGTGCCAGCAGTTCGGGACAGACCTACGAGCAGTACTTC.

The chain recombines TRBV15 with TRBJ2-3; 11 nucleotides agree with TRBD2. V was pared by 0 bases and J by 0 bases, with 2 bases of the junction left unmatched. The CDR3 consists of 17 residues. Germline CDR1 reads LNHNV; CDR2 reads YYDKDF (reference sequence). CDR3 bases: TGTGCCACCAGCAGAGAACTAGCGGGGGCGAGCACAGATACGCAGTATTTT. It yields the protein CATSRELAGASTDTQYF.

This chain uses TRBV7-3 with TRBJ2-1; 7 nucleotides line up with TRBD2. V trimming: 5 bases; J trimming: 0 bases; junction bases outside the gene matches: 13. The CDR3 runs 18 residues. Germline values: CDR1 SGHTA, CDR2 FQGTGA. The CDR3 is CASSRGLTGGHSYNEQFF. CDR3 DNA sequence: TGTGCCAGCAGCCGTGGACTAACGGGGGGTCACTCCTACAATGAGCAGTTCTTC.

This CDR3 is CATQTSGVAGEQFF. Written as DNA, the CDR3 is TGTGCCACCCAGACTAGCGGGGTGGCGGGGGAGCAGTTCTTC. The chain has TRBV6-5 and TRBJ2-1; 11 bases match TRBD2. The CDR3 is 14 amino acids. V dropped 10 bases and J dropped 10; count of bases not matched to a gene: 12. Germline values: CDR1 MNHEY, CDR2 SVGAGI.

The V gene is TRBV12-5, the J gene TRBJ1-1; D not certain. CDR3 length equals 12 residues. V shed 0 bases and J shed 1 base, with 0 bases lying between them. Germline CDR1 and CDR2: LGHNT and FRNRAP. The CDR3 coding sequence is TGTGCTAGTGGTTTGGTGAACACTGAAGCTTTCTTT. It yields the protein CASGLVNTEAFF.

The V gene is TRBV13, the J gene TRBJ1-1; 7 nucleotides agree with TRBD1. CDR3 length: 14 residues. Germline loops: CDR1 PRHDT, CDR2 FYEKMQ (reference sequence). The V segment lost 9 bases and the J segment 5 bases; nucleotides outside the gene matches: 12. CDR3 DNA: TGTGCCAGTGGACTCCACAGGGGTTATACTGAAGCTTTCTTT. It codes for CASGLHRGYTEAFF.